A selection of T cell receptor beta chains follows, all from one sample in a study of blood T cell repertoires in COVID-19. Produced via immunoSEQ multiplex PCR; TCRdb's table is partial and in-frame only. The table includes 100,000 to 150,000 clones, 81% detected once. The material sequenced was peripheral blood. Every receptor here comes from a woman in her 50s with acute or convalescent COVID-19. Each CDR3 is given with its conserved first and last residue. The D gene is left open where the match is weak. Size is stated for part of the rows, as once, few or many counts, or as a class when the clone is expanded.

TRBJ1-6,TRBV14,NA,NA,TGTGCCAGCAGCCACCTGGACACGAGCTCCTATAATTCACCCCTCCACTTT,CASSHLDTSSYNSPLHF
TRBJ1-4,TRBV30,once,TRBD1,TGTGCCTGGAGTTTGACAGGGGGGCGTGAAAAACTGTTTTTT,CAWSLTGGREKLFF
TRBJ1-2,TRBV19,NA,TRBD1,TGTGCCAGTAGTATCTCCTATGTCAGGGGGCGAGATGGCTACACCTTC,CASSISYVRGRDGYTF
TRBJ2-4,TRBV7-6,NA,NA,TGTGCCAGCAGCTTAGCGGGCGGGTCGGCCAAAAACATTCAGTACTTC,CASSLAGGSAKNIQYF
TRBJ1-1,TRBV11-2,few,NA,TGTGCCAGCAGCTCGCAACAGGCCACTGAAGCTTTCTTT,CASSSQQATEAFF
TRBJ2-2,TRBV6-5,NA,TRBD2,TGTGCCAGCAGTCCCACTAGCGGGAGTACCGGGGAGCTGTTTTTT,CASSPTSGSTGELFF
TRBJ1-2,TRBV23-1,NA,TRBD1,TGCGCCAGCAGAACCGGGACAGGACCTTGCGACTACACCTTC,CASRTGTGPCDYTF
TRBJ2-7,TRBV6-5,few,TRBD1,TGTGCCAGCAGTTCCCCTGGGGGACAGGGGAAGTTCGAGCAGTACTTC,CASSSPGGQGKFEQYF
TRBJ2-7,TRBV6-5,NA,TRBD2,TGTGCCAGCAGTTTTAAAGCGGGAGGCGTTGTGGAGCAGTACTTC,CASSFKAGGVVEQYF
TRBJ2-7,TRBV18,NA,NA,TGTGCCAGCTCCCGGGACAATCCCTACGAGCAGTACTTC,CASSRDNPYEQYF
TRBJ2-3,TRBV5-1,NA,TRBD1,TGCGCCAGCACCGCTTCCGCGACAGGGACCCTCACAGATACGCAGTATTTT,CASTASATGTLTDTQYF
TRBJ2-3,TRBV24-1,NA,TRBD2,TGTGCCACCAGTGATTCACCGGGACTAGCGGGGGGCACAGATACGCAGTATTTT,CATSDSPGLAGGTDTQYF
TRBJ1-1,TRBV7-9,NA,NA,TGTGCCAGCAGCTTGAACAGGGAAACTGAAGCTTTCTTT,CASSLNRETEAFF
TRBJ1-5,TRBV7-2,NA,TRBD1,TGTGCCAGCAGCTTAGCGCGATATTCTAGGGGGCCTTATAGCAATCAGCCCCAGCATTTT,CASSLARYSRGPYSNQPQHF
TRBJ2-7,TRBV11-2,NA,TRBD2,TGTGCCAGCAGCTCGCTAGCGGGAGGGCCCTACGAGCAGTACTTC,CASSSLAGGPYEQYF
TRBJ1-1,TRBV19,NA,NA,TGTGCCAGTAGTCCAGGACTCAGGAACACTGAAGCTTTCTTT,CASSPGLRNTEAFF
TRBJ1-5,TRBV3-1/TRBV3-2,NA,NA,TGTGCCAGCAGCCAAGATCGGGATCAGCCCCAGCATTTT,CASSQDRDQPQHF
TRBJ1-1,TRBV5-5,NA,NA,TGTGCCAGCAGCTCCCAGGGCGGCTCCGAAGCTTTCTTT,CASSSQGGSEAFF
TRBJ2-2,TRBV19,NA,TRBD1,TGTGCCAGTAGTGGGCACAGGGGTCACACCGGGGAGCTGTTTTTT,CASSGHRGHTGELFF
TRBJ2-3,TRBV4-2,NA,NA,TGTGCCAGCAGCCAAGGCGCTGAAGATACGCAGTATTTT,CASSQGAEDTQYF
TRBJ2-7,TRBV4-2,NA,NA,TGTGCCAGCAGCCAAGATCCCGACTCTTATCAGTACTTC,CASSQDPDSYQYF
TRBJ1-3,TRBV5-1,NA,NA,TGCGCCAGCAGCTTAGGAGACTCTGGAAACACCATATATTTT,CASSLGDSGNTIYF
TRBJ1-4,TRBV11-2,many,NA,TGTGCCAGCAGCTTAACTCGAGATGAGTATGAAAAACTGTTTTTT,CASSLTRDEYEKLFF
TRBJ2-1,TRBV11-2,NA,TRBD2,TGTGCCAGCAGACCGGGACTAGCGAAGGGTGAGCAGTTCTTC,CASRPGLAKGEQFF
TRBJ2-3,TRBV29-1,NA,NA,TGCAGCGTTGCTATGGCTAGCGTGGCAGATACGCAGTATTTT,CSVAMASVADTQYF
TRBJ2-3,TRBV15,NA,NA,TGTGCCACCAGCAGAGACGACAAATACACAGATACGCAGTATTTT,CATSRDDKYTDTQYF
TRBJ2-2,TRBV7-2,NA,NA,TGTGCGGACGAGGCAGGGACAAACACCGGGGAGCTGTTTTTT,CADEAGTNTGELFF
TRBJ1-4,TRBV11-1,NA,TRBD1,TGTGCCAGCAAAACGGACAGGAATGAAAAACTGTTTTTT,CASKTDRNEKLFF
TRBJ2-7,TRBV5-1,NA,NA,TGCGCCAGCAGCTTGACAGGGCCTGCCTACGAGCAGTACTTC,CASSLTGPAYEQYF
TRBJ1-1,TRBV10-1,NA,NA,TGCGCCAGCAGTGGTCCGGACACTGAAGCTTTCTTT,CASSGPDTEAFF
TRBJ2-1,TRBV27,NA,TRBD2,TGTGCCAGCAGTTCAAGAAGACTAGCGGGAGTCAGTGAGCAGTTCTTC,CASSSRRLAGVSEQFF
TRBJ1-4,TRBV15,NA,TRBD1,TGTGCCACCAGCAGACCTTCAACAGGGGGGGAAAAACTGTTTTTT,CATSRPSTGGEKLFF
TRBJ1-1,TRBV18,NA,TRBD1,TGTGCCAGCTCACCAGACAGGGGGTGGTTGAACACTGAAGCTTTCTTT,CASSPDRGWLNTEAFF
TRBJ2-2,TRBV19,once,NA,TGTGCCAGTAGTCCGGGGTGGAACACCGGGGAGCTGTTTTTT,CASSPGWNTGELFF
TRBJ1-6,TRBV12-3/TRBV12-4,few,NA,TGTGCCAGCAGTTCAGGGAATAATTCACCCCTCCACTTT,CASSSGNNSPLHF
TRBJ1-1,TRBV20-1,NA,NA,TGCAGTGCTAGAGACCCGATGGCAGCTTTCTTT,CSARDPMAAFF
TRBJ1-1,TRBV6-1,NA,NA,TGTGCCAGCAGTGAAGCGCGGGGGGGGCTCATGGACACTGAAGCTTTCTTT,CASSEARGGLMDTEAFF
TRBJ1-1,TRBV5-4,NA,NA,TGTGCCAGCAGCCGCAAGGGGCTGAACACTGAAGCTTTCTTT,CASSRKGLNTEAFF
TRBJ1-3,TRBV6-5,NA,TRBD1,TGTGCCAGCACCGAGACAGGGGGGGCAAACACCATATATTTT,CASTETGGANTIYF
TRBJ2-3,TRBV7-9,NA,NA,TGTGCCAGCAGCTTAGCTGGCGGGCGCACAGATACGCAGTATTTT,CASSLAGGRTDTQYF
TRBJ2-7,TRBV5-1,NA,NA,TGCGCCAGCAGCCGGACAGCTGACTACGAGCAGTACTTC,CASSRTADYEQYF
TRBJ1-3,TRBV29-1,NA,NA,TGCAGCGCCGAATATCAGGGAAACACCATATATTTT,CSAEYQGNTIYF
TRBJ1-6,TRBV4-1,NA,NA,TGCGCCAGCAGCCAAGGAGAGGTGAATTCACCCCTCCACTTT,CASSQGEVNSPLHF
TRBJ2-3,TRBV20-1,NA,TRBD2,TGCAGTGCTAGTACTAGCGAAGGCACAGATACGCAGTATTTT,CSASTSEGTDTQYF
TRBJ1-2,TRBV28,NA,TRBD1,TGTGCCAGCATACTGGGGACAGGGAGGGGCTATGGCTACACCTTC,CASILGTGRGYGYTF
TRBJ1-1,TRBV7-2,NA,TRBD1,TGTGCCAGCAGGCGCAACTCACAGGGGACTGAAGCTTTCTTT,CASRRNSQGTEAFF
TRBJ2-5,TRBV7-8,NA,TRBD2,TGTGCCAGCAGCTTATTTTGGGGCCTTCTAGCGGTCGAAGAGACCCAGTACTTC,CASSLFWGLLAVEETQYF
TRBJ1-3,TRBV5-1,NA,NA,TGCGCCAGCAGCTTACAGGGACCCCTGGGTGGAAACACCATATATTTT,CASSLQGPLGGNTIYF
TRBJ2-7,TRBV6-5,NA,TRBD2,TGTGCCAGCATCCCCGTGAGGGAGGGCCGGTACGAGCAGTACTTC,CASIPVREGRYEQYF
TRBJ1-3,TRBV5-1,NA,NA,TGCGCCAGCTTCAGGGGTCCCTCTGGAAACACCATATATTTT,CASFRGPSGNTIYF
TRBJ2-7,TRBV27,few,TRBD1,TGTGCCAGCAGTTTAAGCAACGAGGGGGCGGTGGGCGAGCAGTACTTC,CASSLSNEGAVGEQYF